This TCR beta chain comes out of a study of blood T cells in healthy people across ages. Regarding the study as a whole: Reliance upon unsorted PBMCs precluded definitive naive versus antigen-experienced comparison. In older individuals, TCR beta diversity per million T cells was lower, falling roughly linearly with age. Strong correlation was found linking TCR beta diversity to naive T cell percentage.

V shed 8 bases and J shed 0 bases, with 19 bases lying between them. The CDR3 is 16 amino acids. The germline gives CDR1 SGHAT, CDR2 FQDESV (reference sequence). Turning to this clonotype: Its target is not known.

A second PCR of roughly 7 to 11 cycles used a sample-barcoded 5' primer and a J-beta primer mix. TCRdb re-derived calls from the 5' RACE reads in MiXCR, one entry per CDR3 protein. The sample gives around 1.5 million distinct CDR3 sequences, 34% of which show up once; 11% is in the top ten. The specimen sequenced was blood. V is TRBV11-1 and J is TRBJ1-1; D may be TRBD1 (5 bases). The sequence derives from a woman in her 30s in good health. In DNA form, the CDR3 reads TGTGCCAGCTGCGAGGAAAAAGGGACGGTGAACACTGAAGCTTTCTTT. Protein product: CASCEEKGTVNTEAFF.